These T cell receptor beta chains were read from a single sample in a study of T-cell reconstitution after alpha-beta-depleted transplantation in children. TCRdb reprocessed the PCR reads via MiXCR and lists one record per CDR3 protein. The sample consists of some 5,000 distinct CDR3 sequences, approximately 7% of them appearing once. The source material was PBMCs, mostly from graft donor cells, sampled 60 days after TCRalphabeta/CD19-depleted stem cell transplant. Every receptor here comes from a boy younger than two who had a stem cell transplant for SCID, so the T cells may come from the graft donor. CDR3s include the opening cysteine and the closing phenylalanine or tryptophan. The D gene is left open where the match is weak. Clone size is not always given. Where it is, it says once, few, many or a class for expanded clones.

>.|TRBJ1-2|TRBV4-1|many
CASSQGGGYTF
TGCGCCAGCAGCCAAGGGGGCGGCTACACCTTC
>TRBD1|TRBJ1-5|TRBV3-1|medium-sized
CASSQDPRTGIKQPQHF
TGTGCCAGCAGCCAAGATCCTAGGACAGGTATTAAACAGCCCCAGCATTTT
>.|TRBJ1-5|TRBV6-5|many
CASISTDQPQHF
TGTGCCAGCATATCGACAGATCAGCCCCAGCATTTT
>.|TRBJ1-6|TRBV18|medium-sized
CASSPGRNSPLHF
TGTGCCAGCTCACCGGGCCGAAATTCACCCCTCCACTTT
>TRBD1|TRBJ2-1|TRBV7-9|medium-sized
CASSIARQGINEQFF
TGTGCCAGCAGTATTGCTCGACAGGGGATCAATGAGCAGTTCTTC
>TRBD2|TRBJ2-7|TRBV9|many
CASSVFWGLSSYEQYF
TGTGCCAGCAGCGTATTCTGGGGACTAAGCTCCTACGAGCAGTACTTC
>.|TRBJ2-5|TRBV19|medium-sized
CASSIGPHQETQYF
TGTGCCAGTAGTATAGGTCCGCATCAAGAGACCCAGTACTTC
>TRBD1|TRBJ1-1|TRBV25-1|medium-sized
CASRRGQAPGMNTEAFF
TGTGCCAGCAGGAGGGGACAGGCCCCGGGAATGAACACTGAAGCTTTCTTT
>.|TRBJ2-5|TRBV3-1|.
CASSKRVTATRTFIRAQYF
TGTGCCTCCTCCAAACGGGTTACAGCGACACGAACATTCATTAGGGCCCAGTACTTC
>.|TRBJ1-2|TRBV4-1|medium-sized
CASSHRGFYGYTF
TGCGCCAGCAGCCACAGGGGATTCTATGGCTACACCTTC
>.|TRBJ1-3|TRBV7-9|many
CASSPLGNTIYF
TGTGCCAGCAGCCCGTTGGGCAACACCATATATTTT
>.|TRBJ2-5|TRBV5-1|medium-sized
CASSQGGLPYQETQYF
TGCGCCAGCAGCCAAGGGGGACTACCGTACCAAGAGACCCAGTACTTC
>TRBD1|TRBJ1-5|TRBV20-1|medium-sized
CSATTGQGNQPQHF
TGCAGTGCTACTACGGGACAGGGAAATCAGCCCCAGCATTTT
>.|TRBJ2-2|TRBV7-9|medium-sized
CASSPDSTGELFF
TGTGCCAGCAGTCCGGACAGCACCGGGGAGCTGTTTTTT
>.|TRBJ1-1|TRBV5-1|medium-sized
CASSLGTSGYLIQTRNTEAFF
TGCGCCAGCAGCTTGGGGACTTCTGGGTACCTAATTCAAACCCGGAACACTGAAGCTTTCTTT
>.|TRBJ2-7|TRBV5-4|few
CASSWGWNEQYF
TGTGCCAGCAGCTGGGGGTGGAACGAGCAGTACTTC
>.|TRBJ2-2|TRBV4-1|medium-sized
CASSQRGRGDTGELFF
TGCGCCAGCAGCCAACGCGGACGTGGGGACACCGGGGAGCTGTTTTTT
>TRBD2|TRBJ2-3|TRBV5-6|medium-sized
CASSTAGGDTQYF
TGTGCCAGCAGTACAGCGGGGGGAGATACGCAGTATTTT
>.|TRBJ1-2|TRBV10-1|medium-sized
CASIGGNGYTF
TGCGCCAGCATAGGAGGGAATGGCTACACCTTC
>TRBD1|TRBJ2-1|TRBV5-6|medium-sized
CASSEERRDRDYNEQFF
TGTGCCAGCAGCGAAGAGCGACGGGACAGGGACTACAATGAGCAGTTCTTC
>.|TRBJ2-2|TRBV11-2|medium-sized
CASSLRRSGDTGELFF
TGTGCCAGCAGCTTAAGGAGGAGCGGAGACACCGGGGAGCTGTTTTTT
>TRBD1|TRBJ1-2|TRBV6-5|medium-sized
CASRRPLVRQGENGYTF
TGTGCCAGCAGACGACCCCTCGTTAGACAGGGGGAGAATGGCTACACCTTC
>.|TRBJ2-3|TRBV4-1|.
CASSQVGSPSTDTQYF
TGCGCCAGCAGCCAAGTAGGAAGCCCTAGCACAGATACGCAGTATTTT
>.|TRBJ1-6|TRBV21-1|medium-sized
CASSKRGEQGDSYNSPLHF
TGTGCCAGCAGCAAAAGGGGGGAACAGGGGGATAGCTATAATTCACCCCTCCACTTT
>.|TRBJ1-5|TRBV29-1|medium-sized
CSGDTGYQPQHF
TGCAGCGGGGACACAGGGTATCAGCCCCAGCATTTT
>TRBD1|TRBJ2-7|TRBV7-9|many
CASSNRQGFIYEQYF
TGTGCCAGCAGCAACCGACAGGGTTTTATTTACGAGCAGTACTTC
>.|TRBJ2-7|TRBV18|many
CASSPPGGPYEQYF
TGTGCCAGCTCACCACCAGGGGGGCCCTACGAGCAGTACTTC
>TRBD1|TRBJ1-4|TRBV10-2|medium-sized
CASSWTGRDEKLFF
TGCGCCAGCAGCTGGACAGGGAGGGATGAAAAACTGTTTTTT
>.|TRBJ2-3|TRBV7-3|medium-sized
CASSSGNWDTQYF
TGTGCCAGCAGCTCAGGGAATTGGGATACGCAGTATTTT
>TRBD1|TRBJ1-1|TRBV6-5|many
CASRPRGEVSAAFF
TGTGCCAGCAGACCCAGGGGGGAAGTTAGTGCAGCTTTCTTT
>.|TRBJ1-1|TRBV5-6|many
CASNPVGGLDTEAFF
TGTGCCAGCAACCCAGTAGGGGGGCTGGACACTGAAGCTTTCTTT
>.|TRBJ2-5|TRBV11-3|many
CASSLSLFPETQYF
TGTGCCAGCAGCTTAAGCCTGTTCCCAGAGACCCAGTACTTC
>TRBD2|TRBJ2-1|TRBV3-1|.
CASSNQGQREYYNEQFF
TGTGCCAGCTCCAACCAGGGCCAGCGGGAATACTACAATGAGCAGTTCTTC
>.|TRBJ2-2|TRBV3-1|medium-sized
CASSQSGRAGGELFF
TGTGCCAGCAGCCAATCCGGCAGGGCTGGCGGGGAGCTGTTTTTT
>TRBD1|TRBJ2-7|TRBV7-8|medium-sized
CASSFQLGQGLFYEQYF
TGTGCCAGCAGCTTCCAGTTGGGACAGGGGTTGTTCTACGAGCAGTACTTC
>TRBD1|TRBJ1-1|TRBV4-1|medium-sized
CASSRRTGRDTEAFF
TGCGCCAGCAGCCGCAGGACAGGTAGGGACACTGAAGCTTTCTTT
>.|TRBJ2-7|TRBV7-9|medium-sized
CASNLYEQYF
TGTGCCAGCAACTTATACGAGCAGTACTTC
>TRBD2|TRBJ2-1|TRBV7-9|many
CASSLAGGWSYNEQFF
TGTGCCAGCAGCTTAGCGGGGGGGTGGTCCTACAATGAGCAGTTCTTC
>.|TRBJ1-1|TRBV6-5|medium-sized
CATWEREAEAFF
TGTGCCACCTGGGAGAGGGAGGCTGAAGCTTTCTTT
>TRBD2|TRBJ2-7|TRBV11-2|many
CASTLDGASGGLPYEQYF
TGTGCCAGCACCCTAGACGGGGCTAGCGGGGGGCTCCCCTACGAGCAGTACTTC
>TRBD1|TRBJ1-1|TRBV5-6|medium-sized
CASSPYRGIDTEAFF
TGTGCCAGCAGCCCATACAGGGGAATTGACACTGAAGCTTTCTTT
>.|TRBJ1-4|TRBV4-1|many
CASSQARFTTNEKLFF
TGCGCCAGCAGCCAAGCCCGGTTTACAACTAATGAAAAACTGTTTTTT
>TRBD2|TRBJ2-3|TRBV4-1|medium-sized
CASRLAGGRTDTQYF
TGCGCCAGCAGACTAGCGGGGGGGCGCACAGATACGCAGTATTTT
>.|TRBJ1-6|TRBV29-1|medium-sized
CSLTINNSPLHF
TGCAGCCTGACCATAAATAATTCACCCCTCCACTTT